This T cell receptor (beta chain) was profiled in a study of blood T cells in healthy people across ages. Study conclusions and caveats: Because sorting was not performed, PBMCs prevented conclusive naive versus antigen-experienced comparison.

Samples each yielded at least 6 micrograms of total RNA. Using a J-beta primer mix together with a sample-barcoded 5' primer, a second PCR was run for about 7 to 12 cycles. Each cDNA molecule was tagged by a template-switch adaptor with 12 random nucleotides. CDR3-containing paired-end reads numbering at least 3 million came from each sample. Via MiXCR, TCRdb re-called the 5' RACE reads, giving one row per CDR3 protein. Of 1,500,000 or so distinct CDR3 sequences listed, 59% were seen once; the top ten hold about 6.3%. The J segment lost 4 bases and the V segment lost 7 bases, leaving 10 bases of the junction unmatched. The CDR3 runs to 16 residues. CDR1 is SQVTM and CDR2 is ANQGSEA in the germline V gene. This clonotype has a handful of counts. Its antigen is unidentified.

This TCR derives from a man younger than 30 in good health. The chain recombines TRBV29-1 with TRBJ2-1, with 13 bases aligning to TRBD2. The source material was blood. In DNA form, the CDR3 reads TGCAGCGCTAGTATCGGACTAGCGGGGGCTTACAATGAGCAGTTCTTC. Protein product: CSASIGLAGAYNEQFF.